Below are 24 T cell receptor beta chains sequenced from a single sample in a study of PD-L1 blockade in urothelial cancer. Clones were read by immunoSEQ multiplex PCR, and TCRdb kept only the in-frame ones, dropping some. The sample carries 90,000 to 120,000 clones, around 82% recorded once. This specimen consisted of PBMCs, obtained around atezolizumab (anti-PD-L1) treatment. All receptors derive from a man aged 45-65 years with urothelial cancer.

The table lists this clone with a count of one. V is TRBV5-1 and J is TRBJ2-3; no clear D gene. CDR3 length: 15 residues. Germline-derived CDR1 and CDR2 are SGHRS and YFSETQ. Trimming pared 0 bases from V and 0 bases from J, leaving 8 bases between. CDR3 DNA sequence: TGCGCCAGCAGCTTGGAGCGCAGCAGCACAGATACGCAGTATTTT. Translated, it gives CASSLERSSTDTQYF.

This clone was picked up a small number of times. The rearrangement links TRBV25-1 to TRBJ2-7, with D maybe TRBD1 (6 bases). Germline CDR1 and CDR2: MGHDK and SYGVNS. The CDR3 loop spans 13 amino acids. Trimming left V 10 bases short and J 5 bases short, with 18 bases between. The CDR3: CATQDRSLDEQYF. In DNA, the CDR3 is TGTGCCACCCAAGACAGGAGCCTCGACGAGCAGTACTTC.

This rearrangement joins TRBV5-5 to TRBJ2-1; 9 nucleotides line up with TRBD2. The V and J ends lost 0 bases and 7 bases, in that order; junction bases with no gene match: 5. CDR3 length equals 15 residues. Looked up from germline, CDR1 is SGHKS and CDR2 is YYEKEE (reference sequence). DNA of the CDR3: TGTGCCAGCAGCTTGGCGGCGGGAGGGCGGAATGAGCAGTTCTTC. Its translation: CASSLAAGGRNEQFF.

The chain is built from TRBV11-2 and TRBJ1-6, with 8 bases fitting TRBD1. CDR3 size: 14 residues. V shed 3 bases, J shed 8 bases, and the junction held 3 bases outside the gene matches. Germline lookup yields CDR1 SGHAT and CDR2 FQNNGV. The CDR3 sequence is CASSFGTGYSPLHF. In nucleotides, the CDR3 is TGTGCCAGCAGCTTCGGGACAGGATATTCACCCCTCCACTTT.

V is TRBV5-1 and J is TRBJ2-6; 9 positions agree with TRBD1. Germline CDR1 SGHRS, CDR2 YFSETQ. The CDR3 consists of 16 residues. Trimming took 6 bases from V and 3 from J; bases not matched to a gene: 7. The CDR3 bases are TGCGCCAGCACCAGGACAGGGGAGGATGGGGCCAACGTCCTGACTTTC. This encodes CASTRTGEDGANVLTF.

The V call is TRBV10-1, the J call TRBJ2-2; 8 nucleotides align to TRBD1. This CDR3 is 15 amino acids long. CDR1 and CDR2 (germline): WNHNN, SYGVQD (reference sequence). V gave up 4 bases and J gave up 6 bases; unmatched junction bases: 7. CDR3: CASSARGQGSGELFF. The CDR3, as DNA: TGCGCCAGCAGTGCCCGAGGACAGGGTTCCGGGGAGCTGTTTTTT.

The genes are TRBV6-1 and TRBJ1-2, with D possibly TRBD1 on 5 matching bases. Germline lookup yields CDR1 MNHNS and CDR2 SASEGT. The CDR3 runs to 12 residues. V dropped 6 bases and J dropped 0 bases, with 5 bases sitting between them. The CDR3 DNA is TGTGCCAGCAGGGACACTAACTATGGCTACACCTTC. This sequence encodes CASRDTNYGYTF.

The J gene is TRBJ1-4, the V gene TRBV28; maybe TRBD1 (5 bases). The CDR3 sequence is 14 residues long. V was shortened by 10 bases and J by 2 bases, with 14 bases between the two germline ends. Germline CDR1 reads MDHEN; CDR2 reads SYDVKM. The CDR3 nucleotides are TGTGCCACCCTAAGGGCAGGGACTAATGAAAAACTGTTTTTT. It yields the protein CATLRAGTNEKLFF.

This chain uses TRBV7-3 with TRBJ2-3; 8 bases align to TRBD2. After removal of 0 bases from V and 5 bases from J, the junction contained 7 bases not matched to a gene. Germline CDR1 is SGHTA and CDR2 is FQGTGA. CDR3 length equals 16 residues. CDR3: CASSLTSAGGKDTQYF. CDR3 in DNA: TGTGCCAGCAGCTTAACGAGCGCGGGAGGAAAAGATACGCAGTATTTT.

The chain has TRBV10-2 and TRBJ2-7; TRBD1 agrees at 7 bases. CDR1 is WSHSY, CDR2 SAAADI, per germline. Trimming took 8 bases from V and 2 from J; bases not matched to a gene: 12. The CDR3 covers 15 residues. This chain's CDR3 is CASLDPGQIPYEQYF. The CDR3 DNA reads TGCGCCAGCCTAGACCCGGGACAGATTCCCTACGAGCAGTACTTC.

V and J are TRBV30 and TRBJ2-6; the D gene is possibly TRBD1 (6 bases). Germline V CDR1 and CDR2: GTSNPN, SVGIG (reference sequence). The length of the CDR3 is 16 residues. CDR3 loop: CARGVVRGSGANVLTF. The CDR3, as DNA: TGTGCTCGGGGAGTGGTCAGGGGATCTGGGGCCAACGTCCTGACTTTC.

The V call is TRBV5-1, the J call TRBJ1-3; tentative D call: TRBD1 (5 bases). This CDR3 has 14 residues. CDR1 is SGHRS and CDR2 is YFSETQ in the germline V gene. Trimming stripped 4 bases from V and 5 bases from J, with 13 bases between. The CDR3 nucleotides read TGCGCCAGCAGCCCCGGGGGAGATCGAAACACCATATATTTT. This gives the protein CASSPGGDRNTIYF.

The gene calls are TRBV28 and TRBJ2-2; TRBD1 might be the D (5 bases). Germline CDR1 MDHEN, CDR2 SYDVKM. The length of the CDR3 is 15 residues. Trimming took off 6 bases at V and 3 bases at J, with 14 bases between the two ends. The CDR3 bases are TGTGCCAGCAGCCCGACAGACCCCTACACCGGGGAGCTGTTTTTT. It is translated as CASSPTDPYTGELFF.

This chain joins TRBV5-1 and TRBJ2-5; D not resolved. The V end was cut by 0 bases, the J end by 0 bases, with 6 bases between. The CDR3 runs 14 residues. Germline lookup yields CDR1 SGHRS and CDR2 YFSETQ. Here the CDR3 reads CASSLGDYQETQYF. The CDR3 bases are TGCGCCAGCAGCTTGGGCGATTACCAAGAGACCCAGTACTTC.

The chain joins TRBV18 to TRBJ2-1, with 7 bases identical to TRBD2. The CDR3 totals 15 residues. In germline, CDR1 is KGHSH, CDR2 LQKENI. V trimming: 0 bases; J trimming: 7 bases; junction bases outside the gene matches: 6. CDR3 region: CASSPPGTTNNEQFF. As DNA, the CDR3 is TGTGCCAGCTCACCACCCGGGACTACTAATAATGAGCAGTTCTTC.

The rearrangement joins TRBV18 to TRBJ2-5; maybe TRBD2 (6 bases). The V end was cut by 1 base, the J end by 5 bases, with 11 bases between. CDR1 is KGHSH and CDR2 is LQKENI in the germline V gene. This CDR3 is 14 amino acids long. The CDR3: CASSPRRVEETQYF. The CDR3 DNA reads TGTGCCAGCTCACCACGGAGGGTGGAGGAGACCCAGTACTTC. The entire variable domain, with the rest obtained from reference TRBV18 and TRBJ2-5, is as follows: NAGVMQNPRHLVRRRGQEARLRCSPMKGHSHVYWYRQLPEEGLKFMVYLQKENIIDESGMPKERFSAEFPKEGPSILRIQQVVRGDSAAYFCASSPRRVEETQYFGPGTRLLVL.

The V gene is TRBV5-1, the J gene TRBJ2-7; 11 bases are a match to TRBD2. The germline gives CDR1 SGHRS, CDR2 YFSETQ. The ends lost 5 bases at V and 2 bases at J; junction bases unmatched: 9. The CDR3 has 16 residues. The CDR3 region has the DNA TGCGCCAGCAGACCTACCGGGACTAGCGGTCCCTACGAGCAGTACTTC. It specifies CASRPTGTSGPYEQYF.

The genes are TRBV27 and TRBJ2-3; D is uncertain. The length of the CDR3 is 13 residues. Trimming stripped 6 bases from V and 8 bases from J, with 15 bases between. Germline V gene lookup returns CDR1 MNHEY and CDR2 SMNVEV (reference sequence). CDR3 amino acids: CASRLGQYFTQYF. The CDR3 DNA reads as TGTGCCAGCAGGTTGGGCCAGTATTTTACGCAGTATTTT.

This chain links TRBV9 with TRBJ2-7, with D perhaps TRBD2 (5 bases). The CDR3 length is 13 residues. Germline loops: CDR1 SGDLS, CDR2 YYNGEE. With 0 bases removed from V and 3 bases from J, the gap between germline ends came to 7 bases. For the CDR3, the DNA is TGTGCCAGCAGCGTAGACGGGAACTACGAGCAGTACTTC. Translated, it gives CASSVDGNYEQYF. Full variable domain (rest looked up from reference TRBV9 and TRBJ2-7): DSGVTQTPKHLITATGQRVTLRCSPRSGDLSVYWYQQSLDQGLQFLIQYYNGEERAKGNILERFSAQQFPDLHSELNLSSLELGDSALYFCASSVDGNYEQYFGPGTRLTVT.

This clone was seen only once. This chain connects TRBV11-2 to TRBJ2-3; D uncertain. Trimming took 3 bases from V and 0 from J, leaving 10 bases between them. Per germline, CDR1 SGHAT and CDR2 FQNNGV. The CDR3 contains 15 residues. The CDR3 here is CASSFSSYSTDTQYF. The CDR3 DNA reads TGTGCCAGCAGCTTTAGCTCCTATAGCACAGATACGCAGTATTTT.

This clone was detected ten times or more. The chain has TRBV2 and TRBJ1-1; 7 nucleotides align to TRBD1. J gave up 5 bases and V 5 bases, and 8 bases lay outside the gene matches. This CDR3 contains 14 residues. CDR1 and CDR2 from the germline V gene are SNHLY and FYNNEI. The CDR3, as DNA: TGTGCCAGCAGTACCGCGACAGGGTTTACTGAAGCTTTCTTT. This codes for CASSTATGFTEAFF.

The chain uses TRBV5-1 and TRBJ2-5; maybe TRBD2 (6 bases). The CDR3 has 16 amino acids. V shed 0 bases and J shed 2 bases, with 14 bases lying between them. The germline V gene encodes CDR1 SGHRS and CDR2 YFSETQ. The CDR3 loop reads CASSLAASAQQETQYF. The CDR3 region has the DNA TGCGCCAGCAGCTTGGCGGCTAGCGCTCAACAAGAGACCCAGTACTTC.

This clone was seen only once. The chain recombines TRBV7-8 with TRBJ2-2, with 8 bases matching TRBD2. There are 16 residues in the CDR3. With V trimmed by 1 base and J by 1 base, 2 bases remained unmatched. Germline V gene lookup returns CDR1 SGHVS and CDR2 FQNEAQ. The CDR3 sequence: CASSLVTSGNTGELFF. In nucleotides, the CDR3 is TGTGCCAGCAGCTTAGTAACTAGCGGGAACACCGGGGAGCTGTTTTTT. The complete variable domain, with remaining parts taken from reference TRBV7-8 and TRBJ2-2, reads GAGVSQSPRYKVAKRGQDVALRCDPISGHVSLFWYQQALGQGPEFLTYFQNEAQLDKSGLPSDRFFAERPEGSVSTLKIQRTQQEDSAVYLCASSLVTSGNTGELFFGEGSRLTVL.

V and J are TRBV15 and TRBJ2-1; the match to TRBD2 covers 13 bases. The germline CDR1 and CDR2 sequences are LNHNV and YYDKDF (reference sequence). The CDR3 loop spans 14 amino acids. V shed 5 bases and J 8 bases; nucleotides not matched to a gene: 3. This chain's CDR3 is CATSGLAGVDEQFF. As DNA, the CDR3 is TGTGCCACCAGCGGACTAGCGGGAGTTGATGAGCAGTTCTTC.